This TCR beta chain comes out of a study of blood T cell repertoires in COVID-19. In the study overall: PBMCs, B-cell-depleted T cells, or T cells provided the cDNA or gDNA that made up the material.

The table came from immunoSEQ multiplex PCR; TCRdb's copy has only in-frame clones and leaves some out. The sample records over 95,000 clones, approximately 84% being singletons. The sequence was obtained from a man aged 50 to 59 with acute or convalescent COVID-19. The sequencing input was peripheral blood.

The CDR3 region has the DNA TGTGCCAGCAGCGACGGACGCCGGGGGTATGGCTACACCTTC. This translates into CASSDGRRGYGYTF. The chain links TRBV21-1 to TRBJ1-2. TRBV21-1 is described as a pseudogene. This CDR3 comprises 14 residues.